Listed below are T cell receptor beta chains from one sample, sequenced in a study of T cell changes during pregnancy in multiple sclerosis. Assay: immunoSEQ multiplex PCR; the TCRdb copy retains only in-frame clones and omits some. The table lists 69,000 or so clones, roughly nine tenths of them singletons, with around 0.27% in the top ten. Specimen: CD4+ T cells from peripheral blood mononuclear cells, collected in the third trimester of pregnancy. These TCRs come from a female donor in good health, enrolled as a control in a pregnancy study. CDR3s include the opening cysteine and the closing phenylalanine or tryptophan. D genes are given only for firm matches. Clone size is shown for a subset of rows, as once, few, many or a class of expanded clone.

clone size | J gene | D gene | V gene | CDR3 protein | CDR3 DNA
once | TRBJ1-1 | . | TRBV6-5 | CASSSQAGITEAFF | TGTGCCAGCAGTTCTCAGGCGGGAATAACTGAAGCTTTCTTT
. | TRBJ1-1 | . | TRBV18 | CASSPRTVNTEAFF | TGTGCCAGCTCACCGCGGACAGTGAACACTGAAGCTTTCTTT
. | TRBJ1-3 | . | TRBV18 | CASSELQGTGNTIYF | TGTGCCAGCTCCGAGTTACAGGGAACTGGAAACACCATATATTTT
. | TRBJ1-2 | . | TRBV10-3 | CAISQGPGRDGYGYTF | TGTGCCATCAGTCAGGGGCCTGGGAGGGACGGCTATGGCTACACCTTC
. | TRBJ1-3 | . | TRBV5-1 | CASSIGSSGNTIYF | TGCGCCAGCAGCATTGGGAGCTCTGGAAACACCATATATTTT
. | TRBJ1-1 | TRBD1 | TRBV4-3 | CASSQEAGGIAEAFF | TGCGCCAGCAGCCAAGAAGCAGGGGGGATCGCTGAAGCTTTCTTT
. | TRBJ2-7 | TRBD2 | TRBV11-2 | CASSRLAGPYEQYF | TGTGCCAGCAGCCGACTAGCGGGGCCCTACGAGCAGTACTTC
. | TRBJ2-3 | TRBD2 | TRBV2 | CASNDIAGIDTQYF | TGTGCCAGCAACGACATAGCGGGGATAGATACGCAGTATTTT
. | TRBJ2-5 | . | TRBV5-6 | CASSPGLQETQYF | TGTGCCAGCAGCCCGGGACTTCAGGAGACCCAGTACTTC
. | TRBJ1-1 | TRBD1 | TRBV13 | CASSTGVTEAFF | TGTGCCAGCTCGACAGGGGTCACTGAAGCTTTCTTT
. | TRBJ2-3 | TRBD2 | TRBV2 | CASSVSGVGTDTQYF | TGTGCCAGCAGTGTTAGCGGGGTGGGGACAGATACGCAGTATTTT
. | TRBJ1-2 | . | TRBV6-5 | CASSYRQTKEDDGYTF | TGTGCCAGCAGTTATCGACAAACCAAGGAGGACGATGGCTACACCTTC
. | TRBJ2-2 | . | TRBV30 | CALTVLYPGELFF | TGTGCCCTTACAGTTTTGTACCCCGGGGAGCTGTTTTTT
. | TRBJ1-2 | TRBD1 | TRBV7-9 | CASSPDRVNGYTF | TGTGCCAGCAGCCCGGACAGGGTAAATGGCTACACCTTC
. | TRBJ2-1 | . | TRBV30 | CAFLPGYNEQFF | TGTGCCTTTTTGCCGGGGTACAATGAGCAGTTCTTC
. | TRBJ1-1 | TRBD1 | TRBV5-6 | CASSSGTEHYTEAFF | TGTGCCAGCAGCTCCGGGACAGAGCATTACACTGAAGCTTTCTTT
. | TRBJ2-5 | TRBD2 | TRBV4-3 | CASSQDRAGAQETQYF | TGCGCCAGCAGCCAAGATCGAGCGGGGGCCCAAGAGACCCAGTACTTC
. | TRBJ1-6 | . | TRBV5-4 | CASSLGRQNSNSPLHF | TGTGCCAGCAGCTTGGGTCGACAGAATAGCAATTCACCCCTCCACTTT
. | TRBJ1-6 | TRBD1 | TRBV9 | CASREQGADSPLHF | TGTGCCAGCAGAGAACAGGGGGCGGATTCACCCCTCCACTTT
. | TRBJ1-1 | . | TRBV4-2 | CASSQEPGVDEAFF | TGTGCCAGCAGCCAAGAGCCGGGGGTGGATGAAGCTTTCTTT
. | TRBJ1-2 | TRBD1 | TRBV4-1 | CASSQEGQGAFGYTF | TGCGCCAGCAGCCAAGAGGGACAGGGGGCGTTTGGCTACACCTTC
. | TRBJ2-2 | TRBD2 | TRBV4-3 | CASSLKTGGVVGELFF | TGCGCCAGCAGCCTCAAAACCGGGGGGGTTGTCGGGGAGCTGTTTTTT
few | TRBJ2-1 | . | TRBV9 | CASSARWENNEQFF | TGTGCCAGCAGCGCCCGTTGGGAGAACAATGAGCAGTTCTTC
. | TRBJ1-2 | . | TRBV18 | CASSPNDEGYGYTF | TGTGCCAGCTCACCAAACGACGAGGGCTATGGCTACACCTTC
. | TRBJ2-7 | . | TRBV2 | CASSLRGLGYEQYF | TGTGCCAGCAGTCTAAGAGGGCTAGGGTACGAGCAGTACTTC
. | TRBJ1-4 | TRBD1 | TRBV19 | CASSSRHRGSNEKLFF | TGTGCCAGTAGTAGCCGCCACAGGGGGAGTAATGAAAAACTGTTTTTT
. | TRBJ1-2 | TRBD1 | TRBV19 | CASSLGTEINYGYTF | TGTGCCAGTAGTCTCGGGACAGAAATTAACTATGGCTACACCTTC
. | TRBJ2-5 | TRBD2 | TRBV5-6 | CASGGLAGGKETQYF | TGTGCCAGCGGAGGACTAGCGGGGGGGAAAGAGACCCAGTACTTC
. | TRBJ2-1 | TRBD1 | TRBV19 | CASRLNRGVYNEQFF | TGTGCCAGTAGACTGAACAGGGGGGTATACAATGAGCAGTTCTTC
. | TRBJ2-5 | . | TRBV11-2 | CASSLVFMTGGPQETQYF | TGTGCCAGCAGCTTAGTATTTATGACAGGCGGACCCCAAGAGACCCAGTACTTC
. | TRBJ2-3 | . | TRBV19 | CASKDYTSTDTQYF | TGTGCCAGTAAGGACTATACTAGCACAGATACGCAGTATTTT
. | TRBJ2-6 | . | TRBV6-6 | CASSWLPSGANVLTF | TGTGCCAGCAGTTGGCTGCCCTCTGGGGCCAACGTCCTGACTTTC
. | TRBJ1-2 | TRBD1 | TRBV19 | CASSNQGARNGYTF | TGTGCCAGTAGTAATCAGGGGGCGCGCAATGGCTACACCTTC
. | TRBJ2-1 | . | TRBV7-2 | CASSPRGIEEQFF | TGTGCCAGCAGCCCCCGAGGTATAGAAGAGCAGTTCTTC
. | TRBJ1-1 | . | TRBV7-2 | CASSLGVRTEAFF | TGTGCCAGCAGCTTAGGCGTGAGGACTGAAGCTTTCTTT
. | TRBJ1-1 | TRBD1 | TRBV5-4 | CASSGRDRASEAFF | TGTGCCAGCAGCGGCCGGGACAGGGCTTCTGAAGCTTTCTTT
. | TRBJ1-2 | . | TRBV27 | CASSIRQPPDYGYTF | TGTGCCAGCAGTATACGACAGCCCCCGGATTATGGCTACACCTTC
. | TRBJ1-4 | TRBD1 | TRBV19 | CATKGTGVSNRKLFF | TGTGCCACCAAAGGAACAGGGGTGAGCAACAGAAAACTGTTTTTT
. | TRBJ2-5 | . | TRBV9 | CASSSGRRETQYF | TGTGCCAGCAGCTCAGGGCGTAGGGAGACCCAGTACTTC
. | TRBJ2-5 | TRBD2 | TRBV27 | CASSFSTSGSQETQYF | TGTGCCAGCAGTTTTTCGACTAGCGGGAGCCAAGAGACCCAGTACTTC
. | TRBJ2-5 | TRBD1 | TRBV7-2 | CASSLDRYQETQYF | TGTGCCAGCAGCCTGGACAGGTACCAAGAGACCCAGTACTTC
. | TRBJ2-3 | TRBD2 | TRBV5-1 | CASTSSLAGGRRDTQYF | TGCGCCAGCACCAGTAGCCTAGCGGGGGGGCGGAGAGATACGCAGTATTTT
. | TRBJ1-2 | . | TRBV6-5 | CASSYQIGNYGYTF | TGTGCCAGCAGTTACCAGATTGGTAACTATGGCTACACCTTC
. | TRBJ1-1 | . | TRBV27 | CASSHREGNTEAFF | TGTGCCAGCAGCCACAGGGAGGGGAACACTGAAGCTTTCTTT
. | TRBJ2-3 | . | TRBV4-3 | CASAFTGSDTQYF | TGCGCCAGCGCATTCACAGGGTCCGATACGCAGTATTTT
. | TRBJ2-7 | TRBD2 | TRBV30 | CAWSGSGGFKYEQYF | TGTGCCTGGAGTGGTAGCGGGGGGTTTAAGTACGAGCAGTACTTC
. | TRBJ2-7 | . | TRBV27 | CASSSFRAGIFDYEQYF | TGTGCCAGCAGTTCATTTAGGGCAGGGATTTTCGACTACGAGCAGTACTTC
. | TRBJ1-2 | TRBD1 | TRBV4-3 | CASSQAATGENYGYTF | TGCGCCAGCAGCCAAGCGGCGACAGGGGAAAACTATGGCTACACCTTC
. | TRBJ2-7 | TRBD1 | TRBV19 | CASSSRDRVNEQYF | TGTGCCAGTAGTAGCCGGGACAGGGTCAACGAGCAGTACTTC
. | TRBJ1-4 | . | TRBV29-1 | CSVRVNEKLFF | TGCAGCGTACGAGTTAATGAAAAACTGTTTTTT